Listed below are T cell receptor beta chains from one sample, sequenced in a study of blood T cells in healthy people across ages. TCRdb re-called the 5' RACE reads through MiXCR, storing one row per CDR3 protein. The profile shows around 1.5 million distinct CDR3 sequences, 35% to 45% of them singletons. Sequencing was performed on blood. The source of these receptors is a woman aged 18-29 years in good health. Both conserved end residues are part of each CDR3. A D gene is named only where the DNA matches it firmly. A clone size is listed for some rows: how often the clone was seen (once, few, many), or a class if it is expanded.

>TRBJ2-7|NA|NA|TRBV20-1
CSARGYAAADRYEQYF
TGCAGTGCTAGAGGGTATGCCGCGGCCGACAGGTACGAGCAGTACTTC
>TRBJ2-3|NA|NA|TRBV12-3/TRBV12-4
CASRASRATDTQYF
TGTGCCAGCCGGGCTAGCCGGGCGACAGATACGCAGTATTTT
>TRBJ2-4|NA|once|TRBV28
CASSLTAVLLYF
TGTGCCAGCAGTTTAACGGCAGTTTTACTGTACTTC
>TRBJ2-1|TRBD1|NA|TRBV6-5
CASRRDRGGSYNEQFF
TGTGCCAGCAGACGGGACAGGGGGGGCTCCTACAATGAGCAGTTCTTC
>TRBJ2-1|TRBD2|NA|TRBV12-3/TRBV12-4
CASSIQNSGLADFYNEQFF
TGTGCCAGCAGCATCCAGAACTCGGGACTAGCGGATTTCTACAATGAGCAGTTCTTC
>TRBJ2-1|NA|NA|TRBV10-3
CAISATKDSYNEQFF
TGTGCCATCAGTGCCACTAAAGACAGCTACAATGAGCAGTTCTTC
>TRBJ2-2|NA|NA|TRBV25-1
CATGQMNTGELFF
TGTGCCACCGGTCAGATGAACACCGGGGAGCTGTTTTTT
>TRBJ1-1|NA|few|TRBV29-1
CSVDSREGTEAFF
TGCAGCGTTGATAGCAGGGAAGGGACTGAAGCTTTCTTT
>TRBJ1-1|TRBD1|NA|TRBV3-1
CASSQAIQGARSNTEAFF
TGTGCCAGCAGCCAGGCTATCCAGGGGGCGCGATCGAACACTGAAGCTTTCTTT
>TRBJ2-6|NA|many|TRBV12-3/TRBV12-4
CASSFGGPGANVLTF
TGTGCCAGCAGTTTTGGGGGGCCTGGGGCCAACGTCCTGACTTTC
>TRBJ2-1|NA|few|TRBV11-2
CASSLVYETYNEQFF
TGTGCCAGCAGCTTAGTTTACGAGACCTACAATGAGCAGTTCTTC
>TRBJ2-2|TRBD2|NA|TRBV7-9
CASSPRVLAGGPNTGELFF
TGTGCCAGCAGTCCTCGGGTTCTAGCGGGAGGCCCGAACACCGGGGAGCTGTTTTTT
>TRBJ1-2|TRBD1|NA|TRBV28
CASSSSGTGGRGYTF
TGTGCCAGCAGTTCCTCCGGGACAGGGGGCCGAGGCTACACCTTC
>TRBJ1-1|TRBD1|NA|TRBV5-1
CASSLASDRGSEGFF
TGCGCCAGCAGCTTGGCCTCGGACAGGGGGTCTGAAGGTTTCTTT
>TRBJ2-7|NA|NA|TRBV6-1
CASSEAGGTSEQYF
TGTGCCAGCAGTGAAGCCGGGGGTACCTCCGAGCAGTACTTC
>TRBJ2-3|NA|NA|TRBV7-3
CASSLRQGRGYTDTQYF
TGTGCCAGCAGCTTAAGGCAGGGAAGGGGATACACAGATACGCAGTATTTT
>TRBJ2-1|NA|NA|TRBV7-9
CVSSGTVSLSFRGSNEQFF
TGTGTCAGCAGCGGGACAGTGTCGTTATCTTTCCGAGGCTCCAATGAGCAGTTCTTC
>TRBJ2-5|TRBD1|NA|TRBV20-1
CSARDLGGGETQYF
TGCAGTGCTAGAGATTTAGGGGGCGGGGAGACCCAGTACTTC
>TRBJ1-2|TRBD1|NA|TRBV12-3/TRBV12-4
CASSLGTGAGYTF
TGTGCCAGCAGTTTAGGGACAGGGGCTGGCTACACCTTC
>TRBJ2-2|TRBD2|NA|TRBV7-9
CASSDGLVWTGELFF
TGTGCCAGCAGCGACGGACTAGTATGGACCGGGGAGCTGTTTTTT
>TRBJ2-7|TRBD1|few|TRBV11-2
CANRGTSYEQYF
TGTGCAAACAGGGGGACCTCCTACGAGCAGTACTTC
>TRBJ2-3|NA|NA|TRBV6-1
CASSENGGNTQYF
TGTGCCAGCAGTGAAAACGGGGGAAATACGCAGTATTTT
>TRBJ1-6|NA|few|TRBV4-2
CASSQGFVGQRTDNSPLHF
TGTGCCAGCAGCCAAGGATTCGTCGGTCAAAGGACAGATAATTCACCCCTCCACTTT
>TRBJ2-7|TRBD1|NA|TRBV5-5
CASSVGQGVGEQYF
TGTGCCAGCAGCGTGGGACAGGGAGTCGGCGAGCAGTACTTC
>TRBJ2-1|NA|few|TRBV15
CATSRTGTSYNEQFF
TGTGCCACCAGCCGTACCGGGACAAGCTACAATGAGCAGTTCTTC
>TRBJ2-7|TRBD2|NA|TRBV7-2
CASSYKSGGNYEQYF
TGTGCCAGCAGCTATAAGAGCGGGGGAAACTACGAGCAGTACTTC
>TRBJ2-6|NA|few|TRBV12-3/TRBV12-4
CASSPSSGTHTSGANVLTF
TGTGCCAGCAGTCCTTCTTCAGGGACCCACACCTCTGGGGCCAACGTCCTGACTTTC
>TRBJ2-6|NA|NA|TRBV5-1
CASAAANVLTF
TGCGCCAGCGCCGCGGCCAACGTCCTGACTTTC
>TRBJ2-7|TRBD1|NA|TRBV7-9
CASSARDRGSYEQYF
TGTGCCAGCAGCGCCCGGGACAGGGGGTCTTACGAGCAGTACTTC
>TRBJ2-3|NA|NA|TRBV28
CASSQPSGTDTQYF
TGTGCCAGCAGTCAACCTTCAGGGACAGATACGCAGTATTTT
>TRBJ2-5|TRBD2|NA|TRBV5-1
CASSLGGTSGKLGEQYF
TGCGCCAGCAGCCTCGGAGGTACTAGCGGGAAACTAGGGGAGCAGTACTTC
>TRBJ2-5|NA|NA|TRBV27
CASSSLGGGFYNEQYF
TGTGCCAGCAGTTCTCTAGGAGGGGGGTTCTACAATGAGCAGTACTTC
>TRBJ1-2|NA|few|TRBV10-3
CAISERVGLNYGYTF
TGTGCCATCAGTGAGAGGGTCGGACTTAACTATGGCTACACCTTC
>TRBJ2-7|TRBD2|few|TRBV20-1
CSASGLATHEQYF
TGCAGTGCTAGTGGACTAGCCACCCACGAGCAGTACTTC
>TRBJ2-3|NA|NA|TRBV6-6
CASSWDQGGNTQYF
TGTGCCAGCAGTTGGGACCAGGGCGGGAATACGCAGTATTTT
>TRBJ2-3|NA|NA|TRBV28
CASSGGTVRRTDTQYF
TGTGCCAGCAGTGGTGGTACGGTCCGACGCACAGATACGCAGTATTTT
>TRBJ1-1|TRBD1|few|TRBV30
CAGHRGAEAFF
TGTGCCGGGCACAGGGGCGCTGAAGCTTTCTTT
>TRBJ2-3|TRBD2|many|TRBV7-9
CASSFPAGGPTDTQYF
TGTGCCAGCAGTTTTCCAGCGGGGGGGCCAACAGATACGCAGTATTTT
>TRBJ2-1|NA|NA|TRBV12-5
CASGLVPERVNNEQFF
TGTGCTAGTGGTTTGGTACCGGAGAGGGTTAACAATGAGCAGTTCTTC
>TRBJ2-1|NA|NA|TRBV2
CASAEEEGSYNEQFF
TGTGCCAGCGCCGAGGAAGAGGGTTCCTACAATGAGCAGTTCTTC
>TRBJ1-1|TRBD1|NA|TRBV4-2
CASSQDSGQEMTFF
TGTGCCAGCAGCCAAGATTCGGGACAGGAAATGACTTTCTTT
>TRBJ2-7|NA|NA|TRBV20-1
CSARSRVAYNEQYF
TGCAGTGCTAGATCCAGGGTTGCATACAATGAGCAGTACTTC
>TRBJ2-7|TRBD2|NA|TRBV15
CATSRDAGVVFEQYF
TGTGCCACCAGCAGAGATGCGGGGGTCGTCTTCGAGCAGTACTTC
>TRBJ1-2|TRBD1|NA|TRBV6-5
CASSTDGTATYGYTF
TGTGCCAGCAGTACAGACGGGACAGCGACCTATGGCTACACCTTC
>TRBJ1-5|NA|NA|TRBV4-1
CASSQADSSNQPRHF
TGCGCCAGCAGCCAGGCAGACAGTAGCAATCAGCCCCGGCATTTT
>TRBJ1-1|NA|NA|TRBV25-1
CASSVEQWATEAFF
TGTGCCAGCAGTGTCGAACAGTGGGCCACTGAAGCTTTCTTT
>TRBJ2-3|TRBD2|few|TRBV25-1
CASSEWLAGADTQYF
TGTGCCAGCAGTGAATGGCTAGCGGGAGCAGATACGCAGTATTTT
>TRBJ2-3|NA|NA|TRBV5-1
CASSLDGDGTDTQYF
TGCGCCAGCAGCTTGGATGGGGATGGGACAGATACGCAGTATTTT
>TRBJ2-1|TRBD2|NA|TRBV29-1
CSVEGPGGRFNNEQFF
TGCAGCGTTGAAGGCCCGGGCGGGAGGTTCAACAATGAGCAGTTCTTC
>TRBJ1-1|TRBD1|few|TRBV29-1
CSVTTGVDEAFF
TGCAGCGTTACCACAGGGGTGGATGAAGCTTTCTTT